This is a list of T cell receptor beta chains from one sample in a study of blood T cell repertoires in COVID-19. Only in-frame clones appear in the TCRdb table, and some are missing; sequencing was by immunoSEQ multiplex PCR. In the table there are about 120,000 clones, 80% to 90% of which are singletons. The specimen was peripheral blood. The origin of the receptors is a human donor in a cohort sampled during active COVID-19. Both conserved end residues are part of each CDR3. The order of the fields is CDR3 protein, D gene, J gene, V gene. D genes are given only for firm matches.

CDR3: CASRQLSGASEQYF
D: -
J: TRBJ2-7
V: TRBV6-5

CDR3: CASKNLAGGLRREQYF
D: TRBD2
J: TRBJ2-7
V: TRBV11-2

CDR3: CASSLVRLRRYNEQFF
D: -
J: TRBJ2-1
V: TRBV5-1

CDR3: CASSNLDRGWASGGVSYNEQFF
D: -
J: TRBJ2-1
V: TRBV5-1

CDR3: CASTRDRVNSPLHF
D: TRBD1
J: TRBJ1-6
V: TRBV11-1

CDR3: CAWSVTVGELFF
D: -
J: TRBJ2-2
V: TRBV30

CDR3: CASSKIRGFYGYTF
D: -
J: TRBJ1-2
V: TRBV21-1

CDR3: CASSDPGQGFREQYF
D: TRBD1
J: TRBJ2-7
V: TRBV5-1

CDR3: CASSGRGGVLNEQFF
D: TRBD2
J: TRBJ2-1
V: TRBV7-8

CDR3: CASSYAGAEKLFF
D: -
J: TRBJ1-4
V: TRBV6-5

CDR3: CASSETTAVFYGYTF
D: -
J: TRBJ1-2
V: TRBV2

CDR3: CATHTGGANGYTF
D: TRBD1
J: TRBJ1-2
V: TRBV24-1

CDR3: CASSPGSDRGRNEQYF
D: TRBD1
J: TRBJ2-7
V: TRBV18

CDR3: CASSLLTANTEAFF
D: -
J: TRBJ1-1
V: TRBV27

CDR3: CASSQGRGNTEAFF
D: -
J: TRBJ1-1
V: TRBV4-3

CDR3: CASSRRQGSNEQFF
D: TRBD1
J: TRBJ2-1
V: TRBV4-3

CDR3: CAWSDSVNEKLFF
D: -
J: TRBJ1-4
V: TRBV30

CDR3: CASSLAGTGGDQPQHF
D: TRBD1
J: TRBJ1-5
V: TRBV7-8

CDR3: CASSWGTDTEAFF
D: TRBD1
J: TRBJ1-1
V: TRBV11-2

CDR3: CASSTGIFSYNEQFF
D: -
J: TRBJ2-1
V: TRBV5-4

CDR3: CATSIRDSNGYTF
D: TRBD1
J: TRBJ1-2
V: TRBV24-1

CDR3: CASAQGLMNTEAFF
D: -
J: TRBJ1-1
V: TRBV9

CDR3: CASSLTGGTGELFF
D: TRBD1
J: TRBJ2-2
V: TRBV5-4

CDR3: CASSESSGANQPQHF
D: -
J: TRBJ1-5
V: TRBV2

CDR3: CASWRRPSTEAFF
D: -
J: TRBJ1-1
V: TRBV5-6

CDR3: CASTRGDYGGSREQFF
D: TRBD2
J: TRBJ2-1
V: TRBV10-2

CDR3: CASSSQSTNEKLFF
D: -
J: TRBJ1-4
V: TRBV18

CDR3: CASSQTWQVALPLHF
D: -
J: TRBJ1-6
V: TRBV6-2/TRBV6-3